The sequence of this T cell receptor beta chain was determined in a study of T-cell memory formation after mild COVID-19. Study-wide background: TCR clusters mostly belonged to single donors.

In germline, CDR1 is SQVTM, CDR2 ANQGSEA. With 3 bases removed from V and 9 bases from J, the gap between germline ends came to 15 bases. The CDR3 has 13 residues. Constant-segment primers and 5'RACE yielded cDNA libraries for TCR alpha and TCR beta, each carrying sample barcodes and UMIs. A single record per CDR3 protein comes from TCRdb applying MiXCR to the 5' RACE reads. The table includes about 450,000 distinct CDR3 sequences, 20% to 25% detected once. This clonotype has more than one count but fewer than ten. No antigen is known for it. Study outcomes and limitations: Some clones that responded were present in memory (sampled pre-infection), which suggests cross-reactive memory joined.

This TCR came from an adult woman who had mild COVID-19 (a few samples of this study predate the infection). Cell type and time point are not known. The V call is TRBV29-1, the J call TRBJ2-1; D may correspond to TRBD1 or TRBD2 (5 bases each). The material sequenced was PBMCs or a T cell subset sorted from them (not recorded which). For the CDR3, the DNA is TGCAGCGTTGATTGGCAGACTGGGGGTGAGCAGTTCTTC. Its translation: CSVDWQTGGEQFF.